This TCR beta chain was captured in a study of shared clonotypes between healthy human individuals. Naivety among CD8 cells was defined by CD45RO negativity and positive CCR7 selection, thereby excluding terminally differentiated effector memory CD45RA+ cells. The germline V gene encodes CDR1 SQVTM and CDR2 ANQGSEA. The CDR3 runs 11 residues. V was pared by 7 bases and J by 10 bases, with 14 bases between. Profiled with immunoSEQ multiplex PCR; TCRdb holds only in-frame clones, not every one. The sample consists of roughly 2,000,000 clones, just over 90% of them appearing once. The sample taken for sequencing was naive CD8+ T cells from PBMCs. The chain joins TRBV29-1 to TRBJ2-1; D is unclear. This receptor was taken from a man younger than 35 in good health. Some clones in this sample may be carry-over from other donors' samples. CDR3: CSAGDSREQFF. The CDR3 nucleotides read TGCAGCGCCGGAGACTCTAGGGAGCAGTTCTTC.